This T cell receptor (beta chain) derives from a study of vaccination effects on CD4 cells after COVID-19. The overall study: Post-vaccine sampling took place a median of 72 days after the second dose.

Data came from immunoSEQ multiplex PCR; TCRdb stores just in-frame clones and leaves some out. In the table there are 70,000 to 95,000 clones, under 80% of which are singletons. The germline V gene encodes CDR1 SGHRS and CDR2 YFSETQ. The CDR3 extends over 14 amino acids. V lost 0 bases and J 10 bases, leaving 14 bases between the germline ends. Prior to sequencing, the ViraFEST assay stimulated PBMC with viral peptide pools, which expanded the antigen-specific CD4+ T cells. Having been cultured for approximately ten days, the cells underwent CD4+ T cell isolation. Subjects were given two BNT162b2 or mRNA-1273 vaccine doses. Wells each received 2 million to 2.5 million PBMC, cultured with about 10 IU/ml IL-2 and about 10 ug/ml peptides. Cultures received IL-2 medium that replaced half the medium on days 3 and 7. This clone was found a few times. Its specificity is unknown.

The clonotype originates from a human donor who received a COVID-19 vaccine. This chain joins TRBV5-1 and TRBJ1-5; D perhaps matches TRBD1 (5 bases). This specimen consisted of CD4+ T cells from PBMCs cultured with HCoV-OC43 spike peptides, obtained after COVID-19 vaccination. Subset: HCoV-OC43 spike overlapping peptide pool stimulation. This CDR3 reads CASSLVTGIGPQHF. The CDR3 DNA reads TGCGCCAGCAGCTTGGTAACAGGCATAGGTCCCCAGCATTTT.